This T cell receptor beta chain was observed in a study of regulatory T cells in long-lasting Graves disease. The sample holds many counts of this clonotype. CDR3 regions were amplified by Arm-PCR using iRepertoire HTBI primers to build TCR beta libraries. TCRdb passed the multiplex PCR reads through MiXCR, listing each CDR3 protein once. The table includes about 220,000 distinct CDR3 sequences, about 17% detected once. V lost 0 bases to trimming and J lost 6 bases, with 8 bases between them. The germline V gene encodes CDR1 SGHTA and CDR2 FQGNSA. The CDR3 contains 13 residues. Specified time point: newly diagnosed GD, antithyroid drugs for less than 3 months. The TCR library was made from RNA that had been extracted from PBMCs in TRIzol.

Source: peripheral blood mononuclear cells (PBMCs), taken at new diagnosis, from a patient treated with antithyroid drugs. The J gene is TRBJ1-1, the V gene TRBV7-2; D not resolved. The receptor's source is a female donor with Graves disease. CDR3 in DNA: TGTGCCAGCAGCTTAGCTTCATCCTCTGAAGCTTTCTTT. This sequence encodes CASSLASSSEAFF.